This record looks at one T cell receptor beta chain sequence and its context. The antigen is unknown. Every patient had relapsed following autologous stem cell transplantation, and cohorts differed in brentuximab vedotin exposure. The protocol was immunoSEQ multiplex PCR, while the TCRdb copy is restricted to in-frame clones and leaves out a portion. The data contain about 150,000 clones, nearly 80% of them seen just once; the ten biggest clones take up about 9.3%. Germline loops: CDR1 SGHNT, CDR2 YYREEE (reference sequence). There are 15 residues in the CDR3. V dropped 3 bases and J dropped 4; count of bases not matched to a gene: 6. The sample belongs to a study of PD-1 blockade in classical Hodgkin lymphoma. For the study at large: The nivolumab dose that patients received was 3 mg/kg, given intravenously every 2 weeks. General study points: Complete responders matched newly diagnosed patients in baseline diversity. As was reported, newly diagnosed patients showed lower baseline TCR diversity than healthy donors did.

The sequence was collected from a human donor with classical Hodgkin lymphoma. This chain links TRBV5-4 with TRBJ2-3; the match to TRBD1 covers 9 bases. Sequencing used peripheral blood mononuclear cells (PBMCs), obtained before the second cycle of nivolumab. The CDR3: CASSSTGGAADTQYF. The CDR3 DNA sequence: TGTGCCAGCAGCTCGACAGGGGGAGCGGCAGATACGCAGTATTTT.